This T cell receptor beta chain comes out of a study of blood T cell repertoires in COVID-19. V was trimmed by 4 bases and J by 4 bases, leaving 17 bases between them. Germline loops: CDR1 LNHDA, CDR2 SQIVND (reference sequence). The CDR3 is made up of 16 amino acids. Participants came from fewer than 25 US areas, aged roughly 18 to 90 years. Self-reported history from a screening survey and questionnaire set each donor's cohort. Measured with immunoSEQ multiplex PCR; TCRdb has only the in-frame clones, and not every one. Here the sample spans 310,000 or so clones, over 75% being singletons. The TCR sequence derives from a woman in her 30s who had recovered from COVID-19. The rearrangement links TRBV19 to TRBJ1-5; possible D gene TRBD1, 5 bases. Sequenced input: PBMCs or T cells enriched from blood (not recorded which). In DNA, the CDR3 is TGTGCCAGTAGTACCGGACATCTCCTAAAAAATCAGCCCCAGCATTTT. Protein: CASSTGHLLKNQPQHF.